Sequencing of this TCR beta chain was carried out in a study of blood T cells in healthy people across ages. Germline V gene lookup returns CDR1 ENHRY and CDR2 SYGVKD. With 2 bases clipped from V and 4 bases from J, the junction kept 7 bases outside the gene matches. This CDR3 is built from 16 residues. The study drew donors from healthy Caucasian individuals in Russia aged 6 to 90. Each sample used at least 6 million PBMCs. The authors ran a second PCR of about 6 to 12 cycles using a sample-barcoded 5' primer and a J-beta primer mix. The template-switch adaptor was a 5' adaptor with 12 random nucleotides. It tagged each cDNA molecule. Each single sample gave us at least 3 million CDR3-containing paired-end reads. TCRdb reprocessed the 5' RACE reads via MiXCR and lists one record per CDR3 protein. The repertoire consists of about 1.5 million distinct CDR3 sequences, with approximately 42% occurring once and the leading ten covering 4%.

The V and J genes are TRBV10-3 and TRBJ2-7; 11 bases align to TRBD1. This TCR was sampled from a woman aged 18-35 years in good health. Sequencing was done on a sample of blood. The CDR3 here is CAISEGGQGGSYEQYF. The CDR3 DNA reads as TGTGCCATCAGTGAGGGGGGACAGGGGGGCTCATACGAGCAGTACTTC.